A single T cell receptor (beta chain) is shown here with its context. Its antigen is unknown. The record originates from a study of human T cells and chemical hapten exposure. Study-level background: Small differences in pooled library volume mainly drove the variation in TCR yields per sample. Notes on the study in general: TCRs above 1 in 1000 frequency did not change with DPC sensitization.

V trimming: 9 bases; J trimming: 0 bases; junction bases outside the gene matches: 6. This CDR3 comprises 14 residues. Looked up from germline, CDR1 is ENHRY and CDR2 is SYGVKD. Time point described: healthy volunteer bleed at 2 weeks. Unfractionated whole blood was the source from which total RNA was extracted. The study used a library that attached unique molecular identifiers to individual cDNA molecules. Per the original methods: Samples held a median of roughly 100,000 TCRs, range about 20,000–700,000. Using its own MiXCR run on the RACE reads, TCRdb lists one record per CDR3 protein. TCRdb's processing, not the authors', yielded these V and J calls. The profile shows 130,000 or so distinct CDR3 sequences, approximately 10% of them singletons.

This sequence was found in a male donor in good health. Some clones in this sample may be carry-over from other donors' samples. Sample: whole blood. The rearrangement links TRBV10-3 to TRBJ2-3; 7 nucleotides agree with TRBD1. CDR3: CAMGDRESTDTQYF. CDR3 nucleotide sequence: TGTGCCATGGGAGACAGGGAGAGCACAGATACGCAGTATTTT.